These 17 T cell receptor beta chains came from one sample sequenced in a study of cytomegalovirus exposure and HLA in healthy donors. PCR primers comprised 60 Vbeta and 13 Jbeta primers. Clones were read by immunoSEQ multiplex PCR, and TCRdb kept only the in-frame ones, dropping some. The table lists 110,000 or so clones, 9.5% to 15% of them singletons, with 15% to 20% in the top ten. The sequencing input was PBMCs. These TCRs come from a man aged 35-49 years in good health and CMV-seropositive.

This clone was seen a few times. The CDR3 reads CASSQAVRLAGINEQFF. The CDR3 DNA follows: TGCGCCAGCAGCCAAGCCGTCAGACTAGCGGGAATCAATGAGCAGTTCTTC. This rearrangement joins TRBV4-3 to TRBJ2-1; TRBD2 aligns across 11 bases. The CDR3 extends over 17 amino acids. V trimming: 1 base; J trimming: 6 bases; junction bases outside the gene matches: 8. CDR1 and CDR2 (germline): LGHNA, YSLEER.

A word on this clone: An end of the junction does not agree with germline; a read error may underlie this. The chain recombines TRBV7-8 with TRBJ2-2; 7 positions agree with TRBD1. Germline lookup yields CDR1 SGHVS and CDR2 FQNEAQ. CDR3 length: 17 residues. CDR3 coding DNA: TGTGCCGGCAGCAACTCCCCGACAGGGTGGGGGACCGGGGAGCTGTTTTTT. Amino acid sequence: CAGSNSPTGWGTGELFF.

This chain connects TRBV25-1 to TRBJ2-7, with 9 bases lining up with TRBD1. The V segment lost 5 bases and the J segment 6 bases; nucleotides outside the gene matches: 8. Germline V gives CDR1 MGHDK, CDR2 SYGVNS. The CDR3 runs to 14 residues. CDR3: CASSFPGQGAEQYF. Written as DNA, the CDR3 is TGTGCCAGCAGTTTCCCGGGACAGGGAGCCGAGCAGTACTTC.

This clone was counted between two and nine times. This chain uses TRBV6-1 with TRBJ1-6; 7 bases map to TRBD1. V shed 3 bases and J 13 bases; nucleotides not matched to a gene: 18. Germline V gene sequence: CDR1 MNHNS, CDR2 SASEGT. The CDR3 totals 17 residues. CDR3 loop: CASSERVEGAIISPLHF. The CDR3 region has the DNA TGTGCCAGCAGTGAGCGCGTGGAGGGGGCTATAATATCGCCCCTCCACTTT.

This chain links TRBV5-4 with TRBJ1-2; D is ambiguous. V was cut by 0 bases and J by 8 bases, with 11 bases left in between. Germline V gene data show CDR1 as SGHNT and CDR2 as YYREEE (reference sequence). The CDR3 covers 13 residues. This CDR3 is CASSLASMGGYTF. CDR3 coding DNA: TGTGCCAGCAGCTTGGCCTCCATGGGCGGCTACACCTTC.

On this clone itself: Germline is not matched at one junction end, which may reflect a read error. This chain uses TRBV7-9 with TRBJ2-1; the match to TRBD2 covers 9 bases. The CDR3 has 14 residues. Germline assignment: CDR1 SEHNR and CDR2 FQNEAQ (reference sequence). In nucleotides, the CDR3 is TGTGCCAGCAGCATAGCGGGAGCTAAGAATGAGCAGTTCTTC. Residues: CASSIAGAKNEQFF. Full variable domain (missing parts from reference TRBV7-9 and TRBJ2-1): DTGVSQNPRHKITKRGQNVTFRCDPISEHNRLYWYRQTLGQGPEFLTYFQNEAQLEKSRLLSDRFSAERPKGSFSTLEIQRTEQGDSAMYLCASSIAGAKNEQFFGPGTRLTVL.

This clone was seen more than once but under ten times. J is TRBJ2-3 and V is TRBV9, with TRBD2 matching 7 bases. V trimming: 4 bases; J trimming: 2 bases; junction bases outside the gene matches: 7. The germline CDR1 and CDR2 sequences are SGDLS and YYNGEE. This CDR3 comprises 15 residues. Here the CDR3 reads CASSYRLAATDTQYF. The CDR3 nucleotides read TGTGCCAGCAGCTACCGACTAGCTGCCACAGATACGCAGTATTTT.

The V gene is TRBV28, the J gene TRBJ2-1; D is unclear. The CDR3 has 15 residues. CDR1 is MDHEN, CDR2 SYDVKM, per germline. V lost 3 bases and J lost 0, with 9 bases in between. CDR3 nucleotide sequence: TGTGCCAGCAGTTTCGGAGTCAGCTCCTACAATGAGCAGTTCTTC. Translated, it gives CASSFGVSSYNEQFF.

V gene TRBV27 combines with J gene TRBJ2-3, with D hard to call. The germline V gene has CDR1 MNHEY and CDR2 SMNVEV (reference sequence). The CDR3 length is 11 residues. V gave up 5 bases and J gave up 6 bases, with 6 bases separating them. The CDR3 loop reads CASSSRDTQYF. CDR3 DNA: TGTGCCAGCAGTAGCAGGGATACGCAGTATTTT.

The chain recombines TRBV27 with TRBJ2-2; 9 nucleotides align to TRBD2. The CDR3 spans 15 residues. Germline loops: CDR1 MNHEY, CDR2 SMNVEV (reference sequence). The V and J ends lost 5 bases and 6 bases, in that order; junction bases with no gene match: 7. CDR3 sequence (DNA): TGTGCCAGCAGTCGGGCGGGAGGGCCCCCCGGGGAGCTGTTTTTT. It is translated as CASSRAGGPPGELFF.

The table lists this clone with a few counts. This chain joins TRBV15 and TRBJ1-2, with D possibly TRBD1 on 6 matching bases. Germline V gene sequence: CDR1 LNHNV, CDR2 YYDKDF (reference sequence). V was cut by 4 bases and J by 1 base, with 13 bases left in between. This CDR3 region has 15 residues. CDR3 in DNA: TGTGCCACCAGCATAGGGGGAGATAGTAACTATGGCTACACCTTC. Its translation: CATSIGGDSNYGYTF.

The chain is built from TRBV10-3 and TRBJ2-1; 11 nucleotides align to TRBD2. Germline CDR1 and CDR2: ENHRY and SYGVKD. J was trimmed by 10 bases and V by 0 bases; bases with no gene match: 8. The CDR3 is 16 residues long. Here the CDR3 DNA reads TGTGCCATCAGTGAGTCGGCTAGCGGGGGGATAGGGGAGCAGTTCTTC. It translates to CAISESASGGIGEQFF.

This chain links TRBV7-9 with TRBJ2-1, with 13 bases matching TRBD2. The CDR3 is 16 amino acids. In germline, CDR1 is SEHNR, CDR2 FQNEAQ (reference sequence). With V trimmed by 5 bases and J by 6 bases, 7 bases remained unmatched. CDR3 in DNA: TGTGCCAGCAGCACAACTAGCGGGAGGGCCCTCAATGAGCAGTTCTTC. This gives the protein CASSTTSGRALNEQFF.

Regarding this clone: One end of the junction varies from germline; a read error may be responsible. The rearrangement links TRBV6-6 to TRBJ1-4; no firm D call. The CDR3 runs to 15 residues. CDR1 and CDR2 (germline): MNHNY, SVGAGI (reference sequence). The CDR3 sequence is CASSYGRGNNEKLLF. DNA for the CDR3: TGTGCCAGCAGTTACGGGCGGGGTAATAATGAAAAACTGCTTTTT.

This clone was observed a few times. The genes are TRBV29-1 and TRBJ2-1; 8 nucleotides line up with TRBD1. The V and J ends lost 6 bases and 0 bases, in that order; junction bases with no gene match: 4. The CDR3 sequence is 14 residues long. Germline-derived CDR1 and CDR2 are SQVTM and ANQGSEA. This CDR3 is CSVRGQDSYNEQFF. In DNA form, the CDR3 reads TGCAGCGTCCGGGGACAGGACTCCTACAATGAGCAGTTCTTC.

This clone was counted between two and nine times. The chain carries TRBV18 and TRBJ2-3; tentative D call: TRBD1 (6 bases). Germline CDR1 reads KGHSH; CDR2 reads LQKENI. V was shortened by 4 bases and J by 1 base, with 15 bases between the two germline ends. The CDR3 consists of 16 residues. The CDR3 region has the DNA TGTGCCAGCTCACTCTCCGGTAGACAGGGCACAGATACGCAGTATTTT. Translated, it gives CASSLSGRQGTDTQYF.

This chain connects TRBV21-1 to TRBJ2-7; the table's D call, TRBD2, was not checked against the DNA. TRBV21-1 represents a pseudogene. This CDR3 has 13 amino acids. CDR3 coding DNA: TGTGCCATCCTAGACGGGATCTCCTACGAGCAGTACTTC. It encodes CAILDGISYEQYF.